The rows below give T cell receptor beta chains drawn from one sample of a study of blood T cell repertoires in COVID-19. Only in-frame clones appear in the TCRdb table, and some are missing; sequencing was by immunoSEQ multiplex PCR. The repertoire has some 700,000 clones, about 90% of them found once; the top ten carry roughly 0.26%. Sequenced material: peripheral blood. Receptor source: a woman between 18 and 29 years old with acute or convalescent COVID-19. The CDR3 runs from the conserved cysteine through the conserved F or W. A D gene is named only where the DNA matches it firmly. A clone size is listed for some rows: how often the clone was seen (once, few, many), or a class if it is expanded.

d_call,j_call,v_call,clone_size,cdr3_aa,cdr3_nt
TRBD1,TRBJ1-1,TRBV12-3/TRBV12-4,NA,CASGQGEMRAFF,TGTGCCAGCGGACAGGGGGAGATGAGGGCTTTCTTT
NA,TRBJ2-3,TRBV7-3,NA,CASSRASTDTQYF,TGTGCCAGCAGCCGCGCTAGCACAGATACGCAGTATTTT
NA,TRBJ1-2,TRBV12-3/TRBV12-4,once,CASNGRGYYGYTF,TGTGCCAGCAATGGCAGGGGCTACTATGGCTACACCTTC
NA,TRBJ1-2,TRBV10-3,NA,CAISDRGANYGYTF,TGTGCCATCAGTGACAGAGGAGCTAACTATGGCTACACCTTC
TRBD1,TRBJ1-1,TRBV27,NA,CASSFGQVNTEAFF,TGTGCCAGCAGTTTCGGACAGGTGAACACTGAAGCTTTCTTT
NA,TRBJ1-2,TRBV5-1,NA,CASSLESGHYGYTF,TGCGCCAGCAGCTTGGAGTCAGGGCACTATGGCTACACCTTC
NA,TRBJ1-3,TRBV10-1,NA,CASSRRNCRSGNTIYF,TGCGCCAGCAGCCGCCGCAACTGTCGCTCTGGAAACACCATATATTTT
TRBD1,TRBJ1-2,TRBV18,NA,CASSPGTAVGYTF,TGTGCCAGCTCACCCGGGACAGCCGTTGGGTACACCTTC
NA,TRBJ1-2,TRBV27,NA,CASSPLGGAPGGYTF,TGTGCCAGCAGCCCCTTGGGAGGGGCCCCGGGTGGCTACACCTTC
NA,TRBJ1-1,TRBV20-1,NA,CSASTRSARNTEAFF,TGCAGTGCTAGTACGAGAAGCGCTAGGAACACTGAAGCTTTCTTT
NA,TRBJ1-2,TRBV18,NA,CASSPPSGASYGYTF,TGTGCCAGCTCACCACCTTCAGGGGCGAGCTATGGCTACACCTTC
NA,TRBJ1-2,TRBV2,NA,CASSVSVSVGGYTF,TGTGCCAGCAGTGTATCGGTTTCGGTCGGGGGCTACACCTTC
NA,TRBJ1-1,TRBV4-1,NA,CASSQAGIDEAFF,TGCGCCAGCAGCCAGGCGGGGATCGATGAAGCTTTCTTT